In its sample, the clone carrying this T cell receptor beta chain was seen a few times. This entry belongs to a study of T cells in Graves' hyperthyroidism and ophthalmopathy. Amplification targeted TCR beta CDR3 regions from RNA transcripts. The HTBI primer set drove a first-round RT-PCR of the TCR CDR3. TCRdb itself ran the multiplex PCR reads through MiXCR, one entry per CDR3 protein. The repertoire has 360,000 or so distinct CDR3 sequences, roughly 15% of them found once; the top ten carry about 21%. What was sequenced was blood. The TCR was taken from a woman aged 60-75 years with Graves' ophthalmopathy.

Written as DNA, the CDR3 is TGCAGCGCAGGAGCTTTCACTGAAGCTTTCTTT. Translated, it gives CSAGAFTEAFF. J is TRBJ1-1 and V is TRBV29-1; D gene uncertain. This CDR3 region has 11 residues. Trimming cost V 7 bases and J 4 bases, with 10 bases left between them. CDR1 and CDR2 (germline): SQVTM, ANQGSEA.